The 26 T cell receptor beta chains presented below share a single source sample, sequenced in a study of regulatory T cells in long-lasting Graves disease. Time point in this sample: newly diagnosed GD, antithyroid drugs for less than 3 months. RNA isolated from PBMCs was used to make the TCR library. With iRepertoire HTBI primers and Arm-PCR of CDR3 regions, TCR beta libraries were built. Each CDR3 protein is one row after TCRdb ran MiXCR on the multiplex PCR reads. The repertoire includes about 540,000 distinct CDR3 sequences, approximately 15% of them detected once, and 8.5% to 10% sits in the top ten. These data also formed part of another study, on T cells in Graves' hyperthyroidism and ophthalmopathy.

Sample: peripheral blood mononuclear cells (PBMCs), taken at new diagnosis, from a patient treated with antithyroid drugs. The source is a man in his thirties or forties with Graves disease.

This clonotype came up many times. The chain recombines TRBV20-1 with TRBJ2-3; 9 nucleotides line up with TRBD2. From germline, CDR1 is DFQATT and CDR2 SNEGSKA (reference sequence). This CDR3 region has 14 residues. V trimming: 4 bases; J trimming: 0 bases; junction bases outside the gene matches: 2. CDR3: CSAKTSGSTDTQYF. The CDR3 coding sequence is TGCAGTGCTAAGACTAGCGGCAGCACAGATACGCAGTATTTT.

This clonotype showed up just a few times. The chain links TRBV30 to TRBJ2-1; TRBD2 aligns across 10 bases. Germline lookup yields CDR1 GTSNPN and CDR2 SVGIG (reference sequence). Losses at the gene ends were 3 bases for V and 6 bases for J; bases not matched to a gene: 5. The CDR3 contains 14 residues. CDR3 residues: CAWSALAGVNEQFF. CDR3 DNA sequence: TGTGCCTGGAGCGCTCTAGCGGGAGTCAATGAGCAGTTCTTC.

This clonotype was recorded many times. The CDR3 is CAWSGWGSMNTEAFF. In DNA, the CDR3 is TGTGCCTGGAGTGGGTGGGGGTCCATGAACACTGAAGCTTTCTTT. This chain joins TRBV30 and TRBJ1-1; a weak D match, TRBD1 (5 bases). The CDR3 is 15 residues long. The germline gives CDR1 GTSNPN, CDR2 SVGIG (reference sequence). V gave up 1 base and J gave up 0 bases, with 12 bases separating them. Full variable domain (missing parts from reference TRBV30 and TRBJ1-1): SQTIHQWPATLVQPVGSPLSLECTVEGTSNPNLYWYRQAAGRGLQLLFYSVGIGQISSEVPQNLSASRPQDRQFILSSKKLLLSDSGFYLCAWSGWGSMNTEAFFGQGTRLTVV.

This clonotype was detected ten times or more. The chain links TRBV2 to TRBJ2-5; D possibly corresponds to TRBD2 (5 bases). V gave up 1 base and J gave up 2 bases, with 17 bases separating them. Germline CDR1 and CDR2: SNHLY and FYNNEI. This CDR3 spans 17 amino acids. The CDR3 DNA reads TGTGCCAGCAGTGAAGTTCTGAGGGTACCCAGTCAAGAGACCCAGTACTTC. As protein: CASSEVLRVPSQETQYF.

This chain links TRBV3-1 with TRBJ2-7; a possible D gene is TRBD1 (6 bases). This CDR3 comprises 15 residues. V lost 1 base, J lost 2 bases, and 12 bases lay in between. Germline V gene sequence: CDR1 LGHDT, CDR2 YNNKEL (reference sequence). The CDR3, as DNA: TGTGCCAGCAGCCAAGTCGGGGCAGGGGCCTACGAGCAGTACTTC. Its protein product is CASSQVGAGAYEQYF.

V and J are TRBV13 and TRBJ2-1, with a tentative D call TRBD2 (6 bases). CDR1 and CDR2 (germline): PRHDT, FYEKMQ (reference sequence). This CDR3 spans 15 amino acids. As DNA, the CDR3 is TGTGCAACTAGTGCCCGGGAGAAAACCTCCGATGAGCAGTTCTTC. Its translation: CATSAREKTSDEQFF.

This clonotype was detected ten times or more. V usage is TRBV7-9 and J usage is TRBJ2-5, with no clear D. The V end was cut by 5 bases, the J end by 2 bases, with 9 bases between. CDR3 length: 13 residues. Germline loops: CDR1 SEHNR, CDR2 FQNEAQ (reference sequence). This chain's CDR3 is CASSPSQQETQYF. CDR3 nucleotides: TGTGCCAGCAGCCCCTCCCAGCAAGAGACCCAGTACTTC.

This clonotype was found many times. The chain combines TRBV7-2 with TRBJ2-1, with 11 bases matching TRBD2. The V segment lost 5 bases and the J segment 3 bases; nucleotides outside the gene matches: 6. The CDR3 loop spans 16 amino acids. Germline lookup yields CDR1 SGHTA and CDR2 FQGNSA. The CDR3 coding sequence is TGTGCCAGCAGCCCTCGACTAGCGGGACGCTACAATGAGCAGTTCTTC. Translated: CASSPRLAGRYNEQFF.

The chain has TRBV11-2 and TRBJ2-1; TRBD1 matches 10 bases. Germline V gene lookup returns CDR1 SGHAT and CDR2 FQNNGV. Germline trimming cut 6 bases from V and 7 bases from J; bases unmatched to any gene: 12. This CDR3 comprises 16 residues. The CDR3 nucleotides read TGTGCCAGCAGACAACCGGGACAGGGGTATCGGAATGAGCAGTTCTTC. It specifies CASRQPGQGYRNEQFF.

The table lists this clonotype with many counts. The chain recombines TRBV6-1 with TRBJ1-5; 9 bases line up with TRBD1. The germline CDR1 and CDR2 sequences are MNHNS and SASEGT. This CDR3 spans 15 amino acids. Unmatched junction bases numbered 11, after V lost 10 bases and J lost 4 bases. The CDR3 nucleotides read TGTGCCACCCTCCTGGGGGGACAGGGTAATCAGCCCCAGCATTTT. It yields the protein CATLLGGQGNQPQHF.

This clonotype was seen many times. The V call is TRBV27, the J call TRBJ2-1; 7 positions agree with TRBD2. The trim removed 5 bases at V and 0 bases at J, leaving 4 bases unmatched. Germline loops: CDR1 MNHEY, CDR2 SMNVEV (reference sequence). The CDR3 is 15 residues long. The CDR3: CASSGDYSSYNEQFF. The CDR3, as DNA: TGTGCCAGCAGTGGGGACTACAGCTCCTACAATGAGCAGTTCTTC.

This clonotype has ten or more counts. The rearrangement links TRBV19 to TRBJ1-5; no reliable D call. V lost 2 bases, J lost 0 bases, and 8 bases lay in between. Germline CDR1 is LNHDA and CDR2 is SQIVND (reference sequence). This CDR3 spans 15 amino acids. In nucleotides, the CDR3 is TGTGCCAGTAGTATATATGGGGTTAGCAATCAGCCCCAGCATTTT. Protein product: CASSIYGVSNQPQHF.

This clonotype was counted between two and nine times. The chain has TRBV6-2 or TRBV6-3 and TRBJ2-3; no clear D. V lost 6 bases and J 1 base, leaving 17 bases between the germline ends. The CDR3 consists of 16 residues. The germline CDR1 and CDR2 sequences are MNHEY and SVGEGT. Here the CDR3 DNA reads TGTGCCAGCAGAACCGGGCCCTCCTGGGGCACAGATACGCAGTATTTT. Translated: CASRTGPSWGTDTQYF.

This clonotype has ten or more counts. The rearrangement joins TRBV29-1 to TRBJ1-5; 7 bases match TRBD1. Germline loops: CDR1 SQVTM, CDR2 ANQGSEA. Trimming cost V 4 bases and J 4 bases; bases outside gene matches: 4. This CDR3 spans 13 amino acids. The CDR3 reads CSVGTGVNQPQHF. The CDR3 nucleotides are TGCAGCGTTGGCACAGGGGTAAATCAGCCCCAGCATTTT.

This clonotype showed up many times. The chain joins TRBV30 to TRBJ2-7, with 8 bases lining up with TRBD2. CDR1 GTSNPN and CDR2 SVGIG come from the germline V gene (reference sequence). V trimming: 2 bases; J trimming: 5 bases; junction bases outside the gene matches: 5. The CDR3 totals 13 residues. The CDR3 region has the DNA TGTGCCTGGAGTAGCGGGAGTTTCGACGAGCAGTACTTC. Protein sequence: CAWSSGSFDEQYF.

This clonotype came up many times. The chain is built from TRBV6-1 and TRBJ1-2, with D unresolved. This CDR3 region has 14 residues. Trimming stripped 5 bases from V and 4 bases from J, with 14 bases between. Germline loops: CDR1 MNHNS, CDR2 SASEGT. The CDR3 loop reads CASSPREALYGYTF. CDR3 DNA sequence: TGTGCCAGCAGTCCCCGGGAGGCCCTCTATGGCTACACCTTC.

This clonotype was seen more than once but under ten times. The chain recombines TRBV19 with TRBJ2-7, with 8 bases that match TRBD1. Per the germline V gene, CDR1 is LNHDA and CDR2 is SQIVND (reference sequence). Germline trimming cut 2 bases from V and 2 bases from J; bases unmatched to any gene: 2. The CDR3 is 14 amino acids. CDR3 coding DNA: TGTGCCAGTAGTATAAACAGGGGGGCCTACGAGCAGTACTTC. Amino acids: CASSINRGAYEQYF.

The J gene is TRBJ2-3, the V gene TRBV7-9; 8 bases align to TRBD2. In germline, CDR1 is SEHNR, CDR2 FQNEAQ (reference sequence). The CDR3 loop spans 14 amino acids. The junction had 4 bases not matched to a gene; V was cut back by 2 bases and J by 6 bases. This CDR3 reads CASSLTSGSDTQYF. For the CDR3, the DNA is TGTGCCAGCAGCTTAACGAGCGGGAGTGATACGCAGTATTTT.

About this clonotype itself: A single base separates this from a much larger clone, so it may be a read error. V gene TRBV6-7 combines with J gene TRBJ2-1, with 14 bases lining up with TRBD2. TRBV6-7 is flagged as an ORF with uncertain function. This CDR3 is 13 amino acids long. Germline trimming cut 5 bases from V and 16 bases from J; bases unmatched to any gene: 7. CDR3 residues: CASSTGTSGRTFF. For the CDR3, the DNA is TGTGCCAGCAGTACTGGGACTAGCGGGAGAACCTTCTTC.

The CDR3 reads CASSVVSGTGETQYF. As DNA, the CDR3 is TGTGCCAGCAGTGTGGTTAGCGGGACGGGAGAGACCCAGTACTTC. V is TRBV6-2 or TRBV6-3 and J is TRBJ2-5; 8 bases line up with TRBD2. V lost 5 bases, J lost 4 bases, and 9 bases stayed unmatched. Germline-derived CDR1 and CDR2 are MNHEY and SVGEGT. The CDR3 loop spans 15 amino acids.

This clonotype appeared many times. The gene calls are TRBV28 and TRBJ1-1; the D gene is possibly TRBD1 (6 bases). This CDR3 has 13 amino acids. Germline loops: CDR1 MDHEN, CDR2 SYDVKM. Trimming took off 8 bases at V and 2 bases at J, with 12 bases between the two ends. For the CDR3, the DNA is TGTGCCAGCCAAGAGGGGGGTAACACTGAAGCTTTCTTT. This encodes CASQEGGNTEAFF.

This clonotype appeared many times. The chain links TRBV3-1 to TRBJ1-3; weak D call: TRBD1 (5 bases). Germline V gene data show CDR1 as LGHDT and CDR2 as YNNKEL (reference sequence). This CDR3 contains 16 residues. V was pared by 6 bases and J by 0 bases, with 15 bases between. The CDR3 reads CASRDSGTASGNTIYF. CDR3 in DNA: TGTGCCAGCAGGGACTCCGGGACGGCCTCTGGAAACACCATATATTTT.

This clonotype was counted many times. CDR3 amino acids: CASSTIGLSDEQYF. In DNA form, the CDR3 reads TGTGCCAGCAGTACAATTGGACTGTCTGACGAGCAGTACTTC. The rearrangement joins TRBV27 to TRBJ2-7, with D possibly matching TRBD2 (5 bases). The CDR3 loop spans 14 amino acids. Between the trimmed V and J ends, which lost 5 bases and 5 bases, there was a span of 16 bases. The germline CDR1 and CDR2 sequences are MNHEY and SMNVEV (reference sequence).

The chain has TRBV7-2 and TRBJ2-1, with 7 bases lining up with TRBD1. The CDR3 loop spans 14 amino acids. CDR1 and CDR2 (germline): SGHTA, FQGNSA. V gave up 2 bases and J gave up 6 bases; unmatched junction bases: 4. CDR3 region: CASSLLGTVNEQFF. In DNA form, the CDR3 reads TGTGCCAGCAGCTTACTCGGGACAGTCAATGAGCAGTTCTTC.

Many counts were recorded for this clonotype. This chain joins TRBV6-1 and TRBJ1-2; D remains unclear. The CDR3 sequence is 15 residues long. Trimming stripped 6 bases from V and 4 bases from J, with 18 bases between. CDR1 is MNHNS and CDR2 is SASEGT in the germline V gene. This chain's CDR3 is CASSPGDPGVYGYTF. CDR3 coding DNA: TGTGCCAGCAGCCCCGGAGACCCCGGGGTCTATGGCTACACCTTC.

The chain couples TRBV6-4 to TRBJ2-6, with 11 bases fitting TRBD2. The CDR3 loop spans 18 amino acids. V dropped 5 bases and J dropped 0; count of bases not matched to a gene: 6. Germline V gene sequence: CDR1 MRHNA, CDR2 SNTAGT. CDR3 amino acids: CASSTTSGMSSGANVLTF. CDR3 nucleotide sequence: TGTGCCAGCAGTACGACTAGCGGGATGAGCTCTGGGGCCAACGTCCTGACTTTC.